Reported below is one T cell receptor (beta chain). This sample was included in a study of technical replicates of blood from a handful of donors. The junction had 4 bases not matched to a gene; V was cut back by 8 bases and J by 4 bases. This CDR3 is built from 13 residues. The germline CDR1 and CDR2 sequences are SNHLY and FYNNEI. The data were produced by immunoSEQ multiplex PCR, yet TCRdb's version contains in-frame clones alone and is incomplete. The data show over 85,000 clones, with approximately 94% seen just once and 0.25% to 0.35% held by the top ten. The material sequenced was T cells isolated from PBMCs. The rearrangement uses TRBV2 and TRBJ1-2; 10 positions agree with TRBD1. The sequence was collected from a human donor in good health. Here the CDR3 reads CASGTGEGYGYTF. CDR3 DNA: TGTGCCAGCGGGACAGGGGAAGGCTATGGCTACACCTTC.